A single T cell receptor (beta chain) is shown here with its context. Antigen unknown. In the PCR, 60 Vbeta and 13 Jbeta primers were used. Original handling: There were 70 million to 95 million unique TCR beta chains by a later count, and about 11 million of them were shared. The assay was immunoSEQ multiplex PCR, and TCRdb's table has in-frame clones only and misses some. That table supplies the V and J calls and clone size; D and trimming were determined from the DNA. Here the sample spans roughly 120,000 clones, roughly 80% being singletons. This sample was included in a study of cytomegalovirus exposure and HLA in healthy donors. Study context: Caucasian-associated ancestry cluster membership applied to around 76% of about 370 genotyped donors.

CDR1 SNHLY and CDR2 FYNNEI come from the germline V gene. V lost 8 bases, J lost 0 bases, and 1 base stayed unmatched. The CDR3 is made up of 15 amino acids. Study-wide results and limits: According to reports, the classifier identified cytomegalovirus status with high specificity and sensitivity. The productive fraction for most TCR beta V segments was about 90% or about 30% in an earlier analysis.

The V call is TRBV2, the J call TRBJ1-6; TRBD1 aligns across 10 bases. This sequence originates from a male donor in good health and CMV-seropositive. The material sequenced was PBMCs. Here the CDR3 reads CASRDRGSYNSPLHF. The CDR3 region has the DNA TGTGCCAGCCGGGACAGGGGCTCCTATAATTCACCCCTCCACTTT.